Listed below are T cell receptor beta chains from one sample, sequenced in a study of vaccination and CD4 T cells after COVID-19. TCRdb itself ran the PCR reads through MiXCR, one entry per CDR3 protein. The sample lists roughly 15,000 distinct CDR3 sequences; around 47% were seen once. These receptors' antigens are unknown. Material: CD4+ T cells from blood, cultured in vitro, obtained about 7 months after SARS-CoV-2 vaccination. The receptor source for this set is a human donor who had recovered from COVID-19. Both conserved end residues are part of each CDR3. The D gene is left open where the match is weak. Rows give clone size only sometimes, using once, few, many, or a class for an expanded clone.

clone_size j_call v_call d_call cdr3_aa cdr3_nt
. TRBJ1-1 TRBV7-9 . CASSPKGGSTEAFF TGTGCCAGCAGCCCAAAGGGGGGATCCACTGAAGCTTTCTTT
. TRBJ2-1 TRBV20-1 . CSASHWRSYNEQFF TGCAGTGCTAGTCATTGGCGGAGCTACAATGAGCAGTTCTTC
. TRBJ1-5 TRBV6-2/TRBV6-3 . CASSPRPEAQHF TGTGCCAGCAGCCCCAGACCTGAGGCCCAGCATTTT
. TRBJ2-7 TRBV20-1 . CAGQGRNEQYF TGCGCGGGGCAAGGGAGGAACGAGCAGTACTTC
few TRBJ2-3 TRBV7-3 . CASSAPGTDTQYF TGTGCCAGCAGCGCGCCGGGCACAGATACGCAGTATTTT
. TRBJ1-6 TRBV5-1 . CASSTQGLANSPLHF TGCGCCAGCAGTACACAGGGTTTGGCTAATTCACCCCTCCACTTT
few TRBJ2-3 TRBV15 TRBD2 CATSRDSLAGSTDTQYF TGTGCCACCAGCAGAGATAGCCTAGCGGGGAGCACAGATACGCAGTATTTT
few TRBJ1-1 TRBV6-1 . CASSEYPSSHEAFF TGTGCCAGCAGTGAATACCCTTCCAGCCATGAAGCTTTCTTT
few TRBJ1-5 TRBV7-4 TRBD1 CASSFPDGDSVQPQHF TGTGCCAGCAGCTTCCCGGATGGGGACAGCGTTCAGCCCCAGCATTTT
. TRBJ1-2 TRBV24-1 . CATQDPNSYGYTF TGTGCCACACAGGATCCTAACTCCTATGGCTACACCTTC
. TRBJ2-1 TRBV20-1 TRBD1 CSADRDRTYNEQFF TGCAGTGCTGACCGGGACAGAACCTACAATGAGCAGTTCTTC
. TRBJ2-7 TRBV7-6 . CASSLNQVEQYF TGTGCCAGCAGCCTCAATCAAGTCGAGCAGTACTTC
. TRBJ2-7 TRBV30 TRBD1 CAWSRDRYEQYF TGTGCCTGGAGCAGGGACAGATACGAGCAGTACTTC
once TRBJ1-1 TRBV4-3 . CASRRDRKDSEAFF TGCGCCAGCAGGCGGGACCGAAAGGACTCTGAAGCTTTCTTT
. TRBJ1-5 TRBV6-5 . CASSYSGTGNQPQHF TGTGCCAGCAGTTACTCGGGGACCGGCAATCAGCCCCAGCATTTT
. TRBJ2-3 TRBV20-1 . CSAGPREPRTDTQYF TGCAGTGCTGGGCCTCGGGAGCCCCGCACAGATACGCAGTATTTT
. TRBJ1-1 TRBV5-4 . CASSWLGPVTEAFF TGTGCCAGCAGCTGGTTGGGGCCCGTGACTGAAGCTTTCTTT
. TRBJ1-1 TRBV7-3 . CASSLAGSATEAFF TGTGCCAGCAGCTTAGCGGGTAGCGCGACTGAAGCTTTCTTT
. TRBJ2-7 TRBV7-8 . CASSLVGYEQYF TGTGCCAGCAGCTTAGTAGGGTACGAGCAGTACTTC
. TRBJ2-7 TRBV6-1 . CASSEAVTYEQYF TGTGCCAGCAGTGAAGCGGTTACCTACGAGCAGTACTTC
. TRBJ2-1 TRBV20-1 TRBD2 CSAPTPTTSGDNEQFF TGCAGTGCCCCGACCCCCACGACTAGCGGGGACAATGAGCAGTTCTTC
. TRBJ2-1 TRBV7-8 . CASSTIGGRIWEQFF TGTGCCAGCAGCACCATAGGGGGGCGGATTTGGGAGCAGTTCTTC
. TRBJ2-6 TRBV6-2/TRBV6-3 . CASRREAGANVLTF TGTGCCAGCAGGCGAGAAGCTGGGGCCAACGTCCTGACTTTC
. TRBJ2-1 TRBV24-1 TRBD2 CATSESGRRSNEQFF TGTGCCACCAGTGAGAGCGGGAGGAGGAGCAATGAGCAGTTCTTC
. TRBJ2-2 TRBV7-7 . CASSTSTVGTGELFF TGTGCTAGCAGCACATCCACCGTTGGCACCGGGGAGCTGTTTTTT
. TRBJ2-1 TRBV20-1 TRBD1 CSAQGINEQFF TGCAGTGCACAGGGGATAAATGAGCAGTTCTTC
medium-sized TRBJ1-1 TRBV7-2 . CASSFWTRTEAFF TGTGCCAGCAGCTTCTGGACACGCACTGAAGCTTTCTTT
. TRBJ1-1 TRBV7-9 . CASRRDRNTEAFF TGTGCCAGCAGACGAGACAGAAACACTGAAGCTTTCTTT
. TRBJ2-5 TRBV20-1 . CSGAGNQETQYF TGCAGCGGAGCGGGCAACCAAGAGACCCAGTACTTC
few TRBJ2-7 TRBV7-9 TRBD2 CASSPLADHSYEQYF TGTGCCAGCAGCCCTCTAGCGGACCACTCCTACGAGCAGTACTTC
. TRBJ2-2 TRBV2 TRBD1 CASTSTGVGELFF TGTGCCAGCACCTCCACAGGGGTCGGGGAGCTGTTTTTT
. TRBJ2-7 TRBV15 TRBD2 CATSQGASGRAWTYEQYF TGTGCCACCAGCCAGGGGGCTAGCGGGAGGGCCTGGACCTACGAGCAGTACTTC
. TRBJ1-2 TRBV11-3 . CASSEANYGYTF TGTGCCAGCAGCGAGGCTAACTATGGCTACACCTTC
. TRBJ2-7 TRBV20-1 . CSATMAGAVSYEQYF TGCAGTGCTACCATGGCTGGGGCCGTCTCCTACGAGCAGTACTTC
. TRBJ2-7 TRBV2 . CASTGLTTYEQYF TGTGCCAGCACGGGACTTACGACCTACGAGCAGTACTTC
. TRBJ1-2 TRBV10-3 . CAISESNYGYTF TGTGCCATCAGTGAGTCGAACTATGGCTACACCTTC
few TRBJ1-6 TRBV4-1 TRBD1 CASSLAGQGSSPLHF TGCGCCAGCAGCCTCGCGGGACAGGGGTCCTCACCCCTCCACTTT
. TRBJ2-3 TRBV7-3 . CASSLQGREDTQYF TGTGCCAGCAGCCTACAAGGGCGGGAAGATACGCAGTATTTT
. TRBJ2-5 TRBV7-2 . CASSRSGETQYF TGTGCCAGCAGCCGATCAGGAGAGACCCAGTACTTC
few TRBJ1-6 TRBV20-1 . CSARDPGSTALNSPLHF TGCAGTGCTAGAGACCCCGGATCGACAGCCTTGAATTCACCCCTCCACTTT
. TRBJ2-7 TRBV7-2 . CASSLGQVWEQYF TGTGCCAGCAGCTTAGGTCAGGTGTGGGAGCAGTACTTC
. TRBJ2-1 TRBV6-1 TRBD2 CASSGGLARHNEQFF TGTGCCAGCAGTGGAGGACTAGCGAGACACAATGAGCAGTTCTTC
. TRBJ2-2 TRBV10-3 TRBD2 CAISPSLSGANTGELFF TGTGCCATCAGTCCCAGTTTAAGCGGGGCCAACACCGGGGAGCTGTTTTTT
once TRBJ2-7 TRBV5-4 TRBD2 CASSPTSGSGEQYF TGTGCCAGCAGCCCGACTAGCGGGAGCGGCGAGCAGTACTTC
. TRBJ2-7 TRBV6-1 TRBD1 CASCKTTGIYEQYF TGTGCCAGCTGCAAAACGACAGGGATCTACGAGCAGTACTTC
. TRBJ1-2 TRBV24-1 . CATSDLGPAQRNYGYTF TGTGCCACCAGTGATTTAGGGCCGGCCCAGCGGAACTATGGCTACACCTTC
. TRBJ2-1 TRBV7-9 . CASSVPRGTSSYNEQFF TGTGCCAGCAGCGTCCCGAGGGGCACGAGCTCCTACAATGAGCAGTTCTTC
few TRBJ1-6 TRBV20-1 . CSARGRGPLHF TGCAGTGCTAGAGGGCGGGGGCCCCTCCACTTT
. TRBJ2-3 TRBV6-1 TRBD2 CASSDSGGDTDTQYF TGTGCCAGCAGTGATAGCGGGGGAGACACAGATACGCAGTATTTT
. TRBJ2-7 TRBV20-1 TRBD2 CAVLRRELRGLRQYEQYF TGCGCTGTGTTACGGCGGGAGTTACGCGGGCTGCGGCAATACGAGCAGTACTTC
few TRBJ2-1 TRBV20-1 TRBD2 CSATSLAGESNYNEQFF TGCAGTGCTACCTCCCTGGCGGGAGAAAGTAACTACAATGAGCAGTTCTTC
medium-sized TRBJ2-7 TRBV19 TRBD2 CASSTPTSGYPYEQYF TGTGCCAGTAGTACCCCGACTAGCGGTTATCCCTACGAGCAGTACTTC
. TRBJ1-1 TRBV27 . CASSFSSRRNTEAFF TGTGCCAGCAGTTTCTCAAGTCGTAGGAACACTGAAGCTTTCTTT
. TRBJ2-5 TRBV6-1 . CASSEWGGARQETQYF TGTGCCAGCAGTGAATGGGGGGGGGCCCGGCAAGAGACCCAGTACTTC
once TRBJ2-6 TRBV5-1 . CASSFRPSGANVLTF TGCGCCAGCAGCTTCCGGCCGTCTGGGGCCAACGTCCTGACTTTC